Sequencing of this T cell receptor (beta chain) was carried out in a study of cytomegalovirus exposure and HLA in healthy donors. Study-wide points: An Asian-associated ancestry cluster reportedly showed fewer N-insertions than the approximately 630-donor mean in a later analysis. Reportedly, diagnosis of cytomegalovirus status by the classifier showed high specificity and sensitivity. Cytomegalovirus-associated status was assigned to approximately 160 TCR beta chains. A later analysis found TCR association rates differed by HLA locus, highest for DRB1 and lowest for HLA-C.

Both 60 Vbeta primers and 13 Jbeta primers went into the PCR. Libraries were prepared by immunoSEQ multiplex PCR; TCRdb keeps only in-frame clonotypes and omits some of them. The sample records more than 70,000 clones, less than 85% being singletons. As to this clone: Its target is not known.

V was pared by 4 bases and J by 8 bases, with 13 bases between. The CDR3 spans 14 residues. Germline lookup yields CDR1 SGHDT and CDR2 YYEEEE. The rearrangement joins TRBV5-6 to TRBJ1-6; no firm D call. The receptor was isolated from a man aged 25-45 years in good health and CMV-seropositive. The sample comprised PBMCs. CDR3 sequence (DNA): TGTGCCAGCAGCCTCGACACATACTATTCACCCCTCCACTTT. Amino acids: CASSLDTYYSPLHF.